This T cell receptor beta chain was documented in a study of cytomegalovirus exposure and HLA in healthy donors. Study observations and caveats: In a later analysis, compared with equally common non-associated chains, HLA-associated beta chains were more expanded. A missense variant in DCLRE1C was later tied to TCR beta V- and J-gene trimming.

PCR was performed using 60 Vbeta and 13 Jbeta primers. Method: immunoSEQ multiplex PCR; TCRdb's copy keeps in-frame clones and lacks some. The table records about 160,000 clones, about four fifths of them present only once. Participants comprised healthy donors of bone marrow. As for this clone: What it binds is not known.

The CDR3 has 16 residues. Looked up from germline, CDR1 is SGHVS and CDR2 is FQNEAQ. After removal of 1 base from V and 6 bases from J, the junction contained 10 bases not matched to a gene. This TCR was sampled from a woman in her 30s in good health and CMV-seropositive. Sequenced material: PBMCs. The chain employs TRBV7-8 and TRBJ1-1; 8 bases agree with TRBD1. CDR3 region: CASSLVGQASNAEAFF. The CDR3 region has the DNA TGTGCCAGCAGCTTAGTGGGACAGGCTAGTAACGCTGAAGCTTTCTTT.